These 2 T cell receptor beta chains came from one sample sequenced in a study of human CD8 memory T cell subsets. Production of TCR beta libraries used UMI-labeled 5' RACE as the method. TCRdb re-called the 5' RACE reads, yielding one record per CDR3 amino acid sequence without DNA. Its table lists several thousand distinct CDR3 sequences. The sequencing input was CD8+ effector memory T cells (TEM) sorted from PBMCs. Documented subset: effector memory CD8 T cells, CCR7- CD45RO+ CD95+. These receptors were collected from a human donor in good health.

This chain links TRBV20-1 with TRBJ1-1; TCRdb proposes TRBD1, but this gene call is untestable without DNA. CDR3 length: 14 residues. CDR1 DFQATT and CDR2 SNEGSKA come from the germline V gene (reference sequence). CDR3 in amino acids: CSAAWGGEVTEAFF.

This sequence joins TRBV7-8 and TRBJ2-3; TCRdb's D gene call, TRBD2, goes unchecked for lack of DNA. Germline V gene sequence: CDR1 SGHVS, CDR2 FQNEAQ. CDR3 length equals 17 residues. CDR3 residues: CASSPYRGGGSTDTQYF. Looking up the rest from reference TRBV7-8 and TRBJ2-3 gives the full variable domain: GAGVSQSPRYKVAKRGQDVALRCDPISGHVSLFWYQQALGQGPEFLTYFQNEAQLDKSGLPSDRFFAERPEGSVSTLKIQRTQQEDSAVYLCASSPYRGGGSTDTQYFGPGTRLTVL.